Listed below are T cell receptor beta chains from one sample, sequenced in a study of blood T cell repertoires in COVID-19. Using immunoSEQ multiplex PCR, the repertoire was profiled, and TCRdb retains in-frame clones only, with some absent. The repertoire holds approximately 270,000 clones, about nine tenths seen once, with around 9% in the top ten. Material: peripheral blood. These receptors all stem from a man aged 35-49 years with active or convalescent COVID-19. Both conserved end residues are part of each CDR3. Fields, in order: CDR3 DNA, CDR3 protein, J gene, D gene, clone size, V gene. The D gene is left open where the match is weak. Clone size, where shown, is once, few, many, or a class for clones that have expanded.

cdr3_nt: TGTGCCAGTAGTACGTCCCGGGACAGGGTTCGGGATCAGCCCCAGCATTTT; cdr3_aa: CASSTSRDRVRDQPQHF; j_call: TRBJ1-5; d_call: TRBD1; clone_size: .; v_call: TRBV19
cdr3_nt: TGCGCCAGCAGCCCAGGACTAGCGGAGGGGAATGAGCAGTTCTTC; cdr3_aa: CASSPGLAEGNEQFF; j_call: TRBJ2-1; d_call: TRBD2; clone_size: few; v_call: TRBV5-1
cdr3_nt: TGCGCCAGCAGCCAAGAGTCGCGACAGGGTTCACCCCTCCACTTT; cdr3_aa: CASSQESRQGSPLHF; j_call: TRBJ1-6; d_call: TRBD1; clone_size: few; v_call: TRBV4-1
cdr3_nt: TGTGCCAGCAGTCCCTCGTTCTACGAGCAGTACTTC; cdr3_aa: CASSPSFYEQYF; j_call: TRBJ2-7; d_call: .; clone_size: .; v_call: TRBV25-1
cdr3_nt: TGTGCCAGCGGGACTAGCGGGGTTGAGACCCAGTACTTC; cdr3_aa: CASGTSGVETQYF; j_call: TRBJ2-5; d_call: TRBD2; clone_size: .; v_call: TRBV6-5
cdr3_nt: TGTGCCAGCAGTAGCCCTCGCCTTTATAATTCACCCCTCCACTTT; cdr3_aa: CASSSPRLYNSPLHF; j_call: TRBJ1-6; d_call: .; clone_size: .; v_call: TRBV6-5
cdr3_nt: TGCGCCAGCACGGCAACGGGTACTGAAGCTTTCTTT; cdr3_aa: CASTATGTEAFF; j_call: TRBJ1-1; d_call: .; clone_size: .; v_call: TRBV10-2
cdr3_nt: TGTGCCAGCAGCCAAGAACGACCGGGACAGGGGACAGATACGCAGTATTTT; cdr3_aa: CASSQERPGQGTDTQYF; j_call: TRBJ2-3; d_call: TRBD1; clone_size: .; v_call: TRBV4-2
cdr3_nt: TGTGCTAGTGGCGGTTCAGGGGCAAATGAAAAACTGTTTTTT; cdr3_aa: CASGGSGANEKLFF; j_call: TRBJ1-4; d_call: .; clone_size: .; v_call: TRBV12-5
cdr3_nt: TGTGCCAGCAGTGACTCGCCGGACAGGGTATCAGATACGCAGTATTTT; cdr3_aa: CASSDSPDRVSDTQYF; j_call: TRBJ2-3; d_call: TRBD1; clone_size: .; v_call: TRBV6-4
cdr3_nt: TGTGCCAGCAGTTCTAGGACAGGGGGACGATCCTACGAGCAGTACTTC; cdr3_aa: CASSSRTGGRSYEQYF; j_call: TRBJ2-7; d_call: TRBD1; clone_size: .; v_call: TRBV6-6
cdr3_nt: TGTGCCAGCAGCTTAGTAACGGGACAGGGGGCTCAGCCCCAGCATTTT; cdr3_aa: CASSLVTGQGAQPQHF; j_call: TRBJ1-5; d_call: TRBD1; clone_size: .; v_call: TRBV7-8
cdr3_nt: TGTGCCAGCCGACCCATTGGGGCTAATTCACCCCTCCACTTT; cdr3_aa: CASRPIGANSPLHF; j_call: TRBJ1-6; d_call: .; clone_size: .; v_call: TRBV11-2
cdr3_nt: TGTGCCAGTAGTATTGGGCAGTCAAATGAAAAACTGTTTTTT; cdr3_aa: CASSIGQSNEKLFF; j_call: TRBJ1-4; d_call: .; clone_size: .; v_call: TRBV19
cdr3_nt: TGCGCCAGCAGCTTGGGGGACAGGGCCGATAGTTTGGAGACCCAGTACTTC; cdr3_aa: CASSLGDRADSLETQYF; j_call: TRBJ2-5; d_call: TRBD1; clone_size: .; v_call: TRBV5-1
cdr3_nt: TGTGCCAGCAGTTTCGGGGGAGATTGGAATGAGCAGTTCTTC; cdr3_aa: CASSFGGDWNEQFF; j_call: TRBJ2-1; d_call: .; clone_size: .; v_call: TRBV2
cdr3_nt: TGTGCCAGCAGTGAGGTTCAGGGAAGAAATGAAAAACTGTTTTTT; cdr3_aa: CASSEVQGRNEKLFF; j_call: TRBJ1-4; d_call: .; clone_size: few; v_call: TRBV2
cdr3_nt: TGTGCCAGCAGCCCCCAGACTAGCGGGAGTGTCGAGCAGTACTTC; cdr3_aa: CASSPQTSGSVEQYF; j_call: TRBJ2-7; d_call: TRBD2; clone_size: .; v_call: TRBV3-1/TRBV3-2
cdr3_nt: TGTGCCACCCGGGGATCGTCCTATAATTCACCCCTCCACTTT; cdr3_aa: CATRGSSYNSPLHF; j_call: TRBJ1-6; d_call: .; clone_size: few; v_call: TRBV30
cdr3_nt: TGCAGTGCTCCGGTCACAGATACGCAGTATTTT; cdr3_aa: CSAPVTDTQYF; j_call: TRBJ2-3; d_call: .; clone_size: .; v_call: TRBV20-1
cdr3_nt: TGTGCCAGCAGCTTGTGGCAAACAGGGGGGGATGAAAAACTGTTTTTT; cdr3_aa: CASSLWQTGGDEKLFF; j_call: TRBJ1-4; d_call: TRBD1; clone_size: few; v_call: TRBV5-8
cdr3_nt: TGCGCCAGCAGCTGGCCAGCGGGAGGTTTCAATGAGCAGTTCTTC; cdr3_aa: CASSWPAGGFNEQFF; j_call: TRBJ2-1; d_call: TRBD2; clone_size: .; v_call: TRBV5-1
cdr3_nt: TGTGCCAGCAGTGACGGGTTTGGGGTAGGGAGTCAGCCCCAGCATTTT; cdr3_aa: CASSDGFGVGSQPQHF; j_call: TRBJ1-5; d_call: .; clone_size: .; v_call: TRBV6-1
cdr3_nt: TGTGCCTGGAAAATAGGGCTCCACGGGGACACCATATATTTT; cdr3_aa: CAWKIGLHGDTIYF; j_call: TRBJ1-3; d_call: .; clone_size: few; v_call: TRBV30
cdr3_nt: TGTGCCAGCAGCCCCCGACAGGGTCACTGGTACGAGCAGTACTTC; cdr3_aa: CASSPRQGHWYEQYF; j_call: TRBJ2-7; d_call: TRBD1; clone_size: once; v_call: TRBV9
cdr3_nt: TGTGCCAGCAGCCATCGATGGGCCGACGCAGGCTACACCTTC; cdr3_aa: CASSHRWADAGYTF; j_call: TRBJ1-2; d_call: .; clone_size: .; v_call: TRBV5-4
cdr3_nt: TGTGCCAGCAGCTCACAGGGTTTCGTTTATGGCTACACCTTC; cdr3_aa: CASSSQGFVYGYTF; j_call: TRBJ1-2; d_call: .; clone_size: .; v_call: TRBV6-6
cdr3_nt: TGCGCCAGCAGCCGTAATCCAGGGGCGGAGGAAAAACTGTTTTTT; cdr3_aa: CASSRNPGAEEKLFF; j_call: TRBJ1-4; d_call: .; clone_size: few; v_call: TRBV5-1
cdr3_nt: TGCAGCGGCGCGGTAGGAAAGGGGGGGAGCTACGAGCAGTACTTC; cdr3_aa: CSGAVGKGGSYEQYF; j_call: TRBJ2-7; d_call: .; clone_size: .; v_call: TRBV29-1
cdr3_nt: TGTGCCAGCACCAGGGGGGATCAGCCCCAGCATTTT; cdr3_aa: CASTRGDQPQHF; j_call: TRBJ1-5; d_call: TRBD1; clone_size: .; v_call: TRBV7-9
cdr3_nt: TGTGCCAGCAGCTTCCTAAATCGGGCTAGCGGGGGGTCCTACAATGAGCAGTTCTTC; cdr3_aa: CASSFLNRASGGSYNEQFF; j_call: TRBJ2-1; d_call: TRBD2; clone_size: once; v_call: TRBV6-6
cdr3_nt: TGTGCCAGCAGCCCAACCGGTGATTCCTACAATGAGCAGTTCTTC; cdr3_aa: CASSPTGDSYNEQFF; j_call: TRBJ2-1; d_call: .; clone_size: .; v_call: TRBV5-4
cdr3_nt: TGCAGCGTACCCGGGGTTGGAGCCGGGGAGCTGTTTTTT; cdr3_aa: CSVPGVGAGELFF; j_call: TRBJ2-2; d_call: .; clone_size: .; v_call: TRBV29-1
cdr3_nt: TGTGCCAGCAGTGAAAGGGAGATCAATGAGCAGTTCTTC; cdr3_aa: CASSEREINEQFF; j_call: TRBJ2-1; d_call: .; clone_size: .; v_call: TRBV2
cdr3_nt: TGCGCCAGCAGCCAGGATACAGGGTTAAGGGAAAAACTGTTTTTT; cdr3_aa: CASSQDTGLREKLFF; j_call: TRBJ1-4; d_call: .; clone_size: few; v_call: TRBV4-1
cdr3_nt: TGTGCCTCCCTGATAGGAGAGGGCTACACCTTC; cdr3_aa: CASLIGEGYTF; j_call: TRBJ1-2; d_call: .; clone_size: .; v_call: TRBV6-5
cdr3_nt: TGCGCCAGCAGCCAAGAGTGGACAGGGGGCGCGTACGAGCAGTACTTC; cdr3_aa: CASSQEWTGGAYEQYF; j_call: TRBJ2-7; d_call: TRBD1; clone_size: .; v_call: TRBV4-1
cdr3_nt: TGTGCCAGCAGCGTAAATCCCACAGGTCCCGCAGATACGCAGTATTTT; cdr3_aa: CASSVNPTGPADTQYF; j_call: TRBJ2-3; d_call: .; clone_size: .; v_call: TRBV9
cdr3_nt: TGTGCCAGTAGTATAGTTTATATTCGGCAGCCCCAGCATTTT; cdr3_aa: CASSIVYIRQPQHF; j_call: TRBJ1-5; d_call: .; clone_size: .; v_call: TRBV19
cdr3_nt: TGCGCCAGCAGCGCAGCGGGAAACACAGATACGCAGTATTTT; cdr3_aa: CASSAAGNTDTQYF; j_call: TRBJ2-3; d_call: TRBD2; clone_size: .; v_call: TRBV10-2
cdr3_nt: TGTGCCAGTAGCAAACCGACAGGGGGCATCTATGGCTACACCTTC; cdr3_aa: CASSKPTGGIYGYTF; j_call: TRBJ1-2; d_call: TRBD1; clone_size: .; v_call: TRBV19
cdr3_nt: TGTGCCAGCAGCTTGTCTTACAATGAGCAGTTCTTC; cdr3_aa: CASSLSYNEQFF; j_call: TRBJ2-1; d_call: .; clone_size: .; v_call: TRBV5-6